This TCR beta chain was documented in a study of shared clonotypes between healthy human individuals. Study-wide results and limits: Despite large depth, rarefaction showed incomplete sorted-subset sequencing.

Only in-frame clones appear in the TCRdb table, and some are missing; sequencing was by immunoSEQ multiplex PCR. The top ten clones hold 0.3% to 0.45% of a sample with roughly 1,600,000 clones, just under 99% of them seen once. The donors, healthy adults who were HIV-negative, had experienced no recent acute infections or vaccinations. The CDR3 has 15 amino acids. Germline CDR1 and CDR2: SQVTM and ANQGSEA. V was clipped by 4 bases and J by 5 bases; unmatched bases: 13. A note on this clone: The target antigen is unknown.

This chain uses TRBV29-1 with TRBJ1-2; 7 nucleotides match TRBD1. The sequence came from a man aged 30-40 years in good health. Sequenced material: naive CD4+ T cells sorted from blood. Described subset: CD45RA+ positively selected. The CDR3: CSVVYRGEMGYGYTF. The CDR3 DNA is TGCAGCGTTGTGTACAGGGGCGAGATGGGATATGGCTACACCTTC.